Sequencing of this T cell receptor beta chain was carried out in a study of cytomegalovirus exposure and HLA in healthy donors. The CDR3 extends over 16 amino acids. The V gene's germline CDR1 is MDHEN and CDR2 SYDVKM. V shed 6 bases and J 2 bases; nucleotides not matched to a gene: 9. 13 Jbeta primers and 60 Vbeta primers were used for the PCR. Sequencing used immunoSEQ multiplex PCR; TCRdb keeps in-frame clones, though not all of them. This table has more than 90,000 clones, approximately 80% appearing once. The sequenced sample consisted of PBMCs. The chain carries TRBV28 and TRBJ2-7; the match to TRBD1 covers 11 bases. This TCR was recovered from a man aged 50 to 59 in good health and CMV-seronegative. In nucleotides, the CDR3 is TGTGCCAGCAGCTTCAAACCGGGACAGGGGGCCTACGAGCAGTACTTC. As protein: CASSFKPGQGAYEQYF. Full variable domain (missing parts from reference TRBV28 and TRBJ2-7): DVKVTQSSRYLVKRTGEKVFLECVQDMDHENMFWYRQDPGLGLRLIYFSYDVKMKEKGDIPEGYSVSREKKERFSLILESASTNQTSMYLCASSFKPGQGAYEQYFGPGTRLTVT.